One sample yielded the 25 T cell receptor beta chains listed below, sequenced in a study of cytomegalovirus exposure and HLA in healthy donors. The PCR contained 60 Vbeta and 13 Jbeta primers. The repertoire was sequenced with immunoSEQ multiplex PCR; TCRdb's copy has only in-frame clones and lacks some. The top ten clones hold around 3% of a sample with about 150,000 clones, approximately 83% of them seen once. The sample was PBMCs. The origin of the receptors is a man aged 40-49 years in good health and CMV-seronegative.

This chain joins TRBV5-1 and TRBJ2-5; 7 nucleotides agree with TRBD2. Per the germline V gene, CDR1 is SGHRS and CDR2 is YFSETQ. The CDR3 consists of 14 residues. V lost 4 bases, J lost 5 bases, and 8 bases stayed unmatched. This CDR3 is CASSGRGIGETQYF. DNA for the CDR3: TGCGCCAGCAGCGGGCGGGGGATTGGGGAGACCCAGTACTTC.

The CDR3 sequence is CASSDWDDRAYTGELFF. The DNA of the CDR3 is TGTGCCAGCAGTGATTGGGACGACAGGGCGTACACCGGGGAGCTGTTTTTT. The rearrangement uses TRBV6-1 and TRBJ2-2, with TRBD1 matching over 7 bases. The trim removed 3 bases at V and 3 bases at J, leaving 10 bases unmatched. The CDR3 length is 17 residues. Germline lookup yields CDR1 MNHNS and CDR2 SASEGT.

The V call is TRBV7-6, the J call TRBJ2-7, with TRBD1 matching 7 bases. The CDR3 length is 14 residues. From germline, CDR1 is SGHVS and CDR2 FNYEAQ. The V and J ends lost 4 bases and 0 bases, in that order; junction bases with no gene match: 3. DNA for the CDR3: TGTGCCAGCAGCTCCGGGACAGACTCCTACGAGCAGTACTTC. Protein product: CASSSGTDSYEQYF.

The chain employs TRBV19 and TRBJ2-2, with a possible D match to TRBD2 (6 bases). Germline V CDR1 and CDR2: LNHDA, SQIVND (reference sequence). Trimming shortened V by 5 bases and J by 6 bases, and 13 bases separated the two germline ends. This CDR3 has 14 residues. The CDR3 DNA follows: TGTGCCAGTAGTGGGGGACTTCCGGCCGGGGAGCTGTTTTTT. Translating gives CASSGGLPAGELFF.

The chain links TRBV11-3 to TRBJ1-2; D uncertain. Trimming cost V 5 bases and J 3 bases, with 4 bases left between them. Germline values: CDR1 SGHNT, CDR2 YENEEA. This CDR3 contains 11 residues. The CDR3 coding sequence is TGTGCCAGCAGCGACTACTATGGCTACACCTTC. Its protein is CASSDYYGYTF.

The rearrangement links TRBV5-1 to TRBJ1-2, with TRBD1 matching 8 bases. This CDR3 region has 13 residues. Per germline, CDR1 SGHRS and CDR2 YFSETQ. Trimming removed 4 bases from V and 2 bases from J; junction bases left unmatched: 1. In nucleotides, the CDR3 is TGCGCCAGCAGCGGGGACAGGAACTATGGCTACACCTTC. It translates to CASSGDRNYGYTF.

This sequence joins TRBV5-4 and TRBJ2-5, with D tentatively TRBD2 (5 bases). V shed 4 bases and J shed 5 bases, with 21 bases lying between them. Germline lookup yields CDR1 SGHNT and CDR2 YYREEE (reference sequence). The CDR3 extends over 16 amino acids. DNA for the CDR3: TGTGCCAGCAGCGGTCAAATTGCGGGTTCTTTGGAGACCCAGTACTTC. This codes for CASSGQIAGSLETQYF.

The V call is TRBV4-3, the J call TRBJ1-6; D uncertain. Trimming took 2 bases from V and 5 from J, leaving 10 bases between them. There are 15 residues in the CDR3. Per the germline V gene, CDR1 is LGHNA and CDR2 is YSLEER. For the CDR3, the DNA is TGCGCCAGCAGCCAAAACAGCATCAATAATTCACCCCTCCACTTT. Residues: CASSQNSINNSPLHF.

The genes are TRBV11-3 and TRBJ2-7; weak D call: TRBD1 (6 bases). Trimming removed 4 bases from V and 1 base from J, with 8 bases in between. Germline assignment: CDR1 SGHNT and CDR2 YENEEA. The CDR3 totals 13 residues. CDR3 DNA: TGTGCCAGCAGCTCCACAGGGTCCTACGAGCAGTACTTC. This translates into CASSSTGSYEQYF.

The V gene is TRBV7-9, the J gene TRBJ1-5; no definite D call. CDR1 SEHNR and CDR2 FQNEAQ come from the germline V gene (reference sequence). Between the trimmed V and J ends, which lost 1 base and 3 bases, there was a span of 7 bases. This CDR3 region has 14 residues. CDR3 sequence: CASSLERDNQPQHF. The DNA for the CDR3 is TGTGCCAGCAGCTTAGAGCGAGACAATCAGCCCCAGCATTTT.

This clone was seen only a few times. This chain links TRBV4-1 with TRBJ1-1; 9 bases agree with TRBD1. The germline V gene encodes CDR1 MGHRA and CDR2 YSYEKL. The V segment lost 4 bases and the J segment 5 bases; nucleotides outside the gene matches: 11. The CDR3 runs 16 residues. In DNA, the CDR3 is TGCGCCAGCAGCCTGTCAGGACAGGGGTTCTGGACTGAAGCTTTCTTT. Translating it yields CASSLSGQGFWTEAFF.

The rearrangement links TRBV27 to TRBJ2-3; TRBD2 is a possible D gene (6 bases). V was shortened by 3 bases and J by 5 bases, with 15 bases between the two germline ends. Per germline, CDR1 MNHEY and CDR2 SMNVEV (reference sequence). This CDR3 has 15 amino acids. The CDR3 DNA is TGTGCCAGCAGTTTCTCGCGGGGTTATCGAGATACGCAGTATTTT. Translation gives CASSFSRGYRDTQYF.

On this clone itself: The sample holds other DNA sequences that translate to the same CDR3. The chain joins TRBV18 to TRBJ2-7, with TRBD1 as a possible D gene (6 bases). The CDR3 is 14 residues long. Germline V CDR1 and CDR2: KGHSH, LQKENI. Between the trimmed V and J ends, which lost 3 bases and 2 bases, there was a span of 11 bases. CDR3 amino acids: CASSPRQGTYEQYF. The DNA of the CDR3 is TGTGCCAGCTCACCCCGGCAGGGGACCTACGAGCAGTACTTC.

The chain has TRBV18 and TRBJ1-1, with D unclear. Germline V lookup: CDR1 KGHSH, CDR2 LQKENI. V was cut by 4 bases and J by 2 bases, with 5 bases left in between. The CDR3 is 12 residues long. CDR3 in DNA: TGTGCCAGCTCACTCGGTAACACTGAAGCTTTCTTT. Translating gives CASSLGNTEAFF.

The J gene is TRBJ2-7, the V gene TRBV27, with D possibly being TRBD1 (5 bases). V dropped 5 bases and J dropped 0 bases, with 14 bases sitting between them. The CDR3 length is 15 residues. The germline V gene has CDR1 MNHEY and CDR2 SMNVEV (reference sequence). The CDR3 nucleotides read TGTGCCAGCAGTAGTCAGGGCACCTTCTCCTACGAGCAGTACTTC. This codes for CASSSQGTFSYEQYF.

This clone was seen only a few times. This CDR3 is CASSLGGLVNEQFF. The CDR3 DNA sequence: TGTGCCAGCAGTTTGGGAGGGCTAGTCAATGAGCAGTTCTTC. This chain uses TRBV6-5 with TRBJ2-1, with 7 bases lining up with TRBD2. V shed 4 bases, J shed 6 bases, and the junction held 6 bases outside the gene matches. CDR3 length: 14 residues. Germline V gene sequence: CDR1 MNHEY, CDR2 SVGAGI.

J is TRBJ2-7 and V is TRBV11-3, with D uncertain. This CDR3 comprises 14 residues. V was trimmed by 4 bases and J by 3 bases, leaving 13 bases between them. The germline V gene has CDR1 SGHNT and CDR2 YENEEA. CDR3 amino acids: CASSSLRPDYEQYF. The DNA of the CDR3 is TGTGCCAGCAGCTCCCTCAGGCCGGACTACGAGCAGTACTTC.

DNA for the CDR3: TGTGCCAGCAGTGAGGGGACTAGCGGGATAGGGTACAATGAGCAGTTCTTC. Translation gives CASSEGTSGIGYNEQFF. The chain is built from TRBV6-1 and TRBJ2-1; the match to TRBD2 covers 13 bases. V lost 3 bases and J lost 4; bases outside the gene matches: 6. The CDR3 sequence is 17 residues long. In germline, CDR1 is MNHNS, CDR2 SASEGT.

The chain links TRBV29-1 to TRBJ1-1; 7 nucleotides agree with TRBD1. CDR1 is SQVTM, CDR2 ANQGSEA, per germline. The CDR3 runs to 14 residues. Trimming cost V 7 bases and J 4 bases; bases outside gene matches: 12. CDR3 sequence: CSGGHHRGGTEAFF. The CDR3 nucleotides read TGCAGCGGGGGTCACCACAGGGGCGGCACTGAAGCTTTCTTT.

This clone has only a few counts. CDR3 nucleotides: TGTGCCAGCAGCTTTTACGCGGGAACTGAAGCTTTCTTT. Protein product: CASSFYAGTEAFF. The chain combines TRBV5-6 with TRBJ1-1, with D unclear. The CDR3 covers 13 residues. From germline, CDR1 is SGHDT and CDR2 YYEEEE. V was cut by 2 bases and J by 5 bases, with 10 bases left in between. Based on the CDR3 plus reference TRBV5-6 and TRBJ1-1, the full variable domain is DAGVTQSPTHLIKTRGQQVTLRCSPKSGHDTVSWYQQALGQGPQFIFQYYEEEERQRGNFPDRFSGHQFPNYSSELNVNALLLGDSALYLCASSFYAGTEAFFGQGTRLTVV.

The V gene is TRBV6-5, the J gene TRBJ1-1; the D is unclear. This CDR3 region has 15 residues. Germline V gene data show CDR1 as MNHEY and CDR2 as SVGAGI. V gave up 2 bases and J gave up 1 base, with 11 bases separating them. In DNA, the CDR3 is TGTGCCAGCAGTTACGAGGGATTCGGGAACACTGAAGCTTTCTTT. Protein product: CASSYEGFGNTEAFF.

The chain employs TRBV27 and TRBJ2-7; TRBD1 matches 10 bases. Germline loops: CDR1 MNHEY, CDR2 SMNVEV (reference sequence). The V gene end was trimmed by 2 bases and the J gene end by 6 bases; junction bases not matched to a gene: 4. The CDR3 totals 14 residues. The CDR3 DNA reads TGTGCCAGCAGTTTAGGGACAGGGGATCTCGAGCAGTACTTC. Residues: CASSLGTGDLEQYF.

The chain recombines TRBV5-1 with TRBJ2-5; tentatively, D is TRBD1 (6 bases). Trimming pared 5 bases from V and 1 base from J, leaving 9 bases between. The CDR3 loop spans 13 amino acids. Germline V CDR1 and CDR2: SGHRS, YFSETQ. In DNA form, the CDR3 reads TGCGCCAGCAGACAGGGCCCCCAAGAGACCCAGTACTTC. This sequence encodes CASRQGPQETQYF. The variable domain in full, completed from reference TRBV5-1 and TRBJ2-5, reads KAGVTQTPRYLIKTRGQQVTLSCSPISGHRSVSWYQQTPGQGLQFLFEYFSETQRNKGNFPGRFSGRQFSNSRSEMNVSTLELGDSALYLCASRQGPQETQYFGPGTRLLVL.

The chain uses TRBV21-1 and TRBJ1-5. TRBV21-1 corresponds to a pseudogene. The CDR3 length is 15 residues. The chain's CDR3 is CASSPRRGPNQPQHF. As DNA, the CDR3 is TGTGCCAGCAGCCCCCGGAGGGGACCCAATCAGCCCCAGCATTTT.

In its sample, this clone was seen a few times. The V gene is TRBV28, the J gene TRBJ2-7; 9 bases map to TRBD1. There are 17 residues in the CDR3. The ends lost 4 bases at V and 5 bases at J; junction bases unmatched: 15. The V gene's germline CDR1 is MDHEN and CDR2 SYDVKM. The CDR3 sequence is CASSSTNLWDRVHEQYF. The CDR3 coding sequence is TGTGCCAGCAGTTCAACGAATCTGTGGGACAGGGTCCACGAGCAGTACTTC.